The subject of this entry is one T cell receptor (beta chain). Its antigen is not known. Primers: 60 Vbeta forward and 13 Jbeta reverse. Authors' processing steps: It was a later analysis that counted 83 million or so unique TCR beta chains, of which around 11 million were shared. Clones were read by immunoSEQ multiplex PCR, and TCRdb kept only the in-frame ones, dropping some. V and J calls and clone size are those listed in that table; D and trimming were worked out from the DNA. The sample lists 150,000 to 200,000 clones, around 80% occurring once. The data stem from a study of cytomegalovirus exposure and HLA in healthy donors. Points from the study as a whole: Rates of TCR association differed by HLA locus in a later analysis, with DRB1 highest and HLA-C lowest. Earlier results showed most TCR beta V segments being productive about 87% or about 30% of the time. As a later analysis showed, a missense DCLRE1C variant was linked to trimming of TCR beta V- and J-genes.

Per germline, CDR1 MNHEY and CDR2 SMNVEV (reference sequence). The V end lost 6 bases, the J end lost 3 bases, and 14 bases lay between the germline ends. The CDR3 has 15 amino acids. The V and J genes are TRBV27 and TRBJ1-4; D possibly corresponds to TRBD1 (5 bases). The sample taken for sequencing was PBMCs. The receptor's source is a female donor in good health and CMV-seronegative. CDR3 coding DNA: TGTGCCAGCAGAGGTAACAGGCATCCTAATGAAAAACTGTTTTTT. This codes for CASRGNRHPNEKLFF.